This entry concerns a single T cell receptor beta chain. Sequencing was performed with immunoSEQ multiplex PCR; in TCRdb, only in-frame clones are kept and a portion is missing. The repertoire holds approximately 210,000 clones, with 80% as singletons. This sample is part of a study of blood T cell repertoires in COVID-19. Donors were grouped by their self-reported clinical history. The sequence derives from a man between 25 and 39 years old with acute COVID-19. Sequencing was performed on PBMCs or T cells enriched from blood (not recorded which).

The CDR3 sequence: CASSYSIDRGRDGYTF. CDR3 nucleotide sequence: TGTGCCAGCAGTTACTCGATAGACAGGGGGCGCGATGGCTACACCTTC. The gene calls are TRBV6-5 and TRBJ1-2, with 10 bases lining up with TRBD1. From germline, CDR1 is MNHEY and CDR2 SVGAGI. This CDR3 contains 16 residues. The ends lost 0 bases at V and 6 bases at J; junction bases unmatched: 7.